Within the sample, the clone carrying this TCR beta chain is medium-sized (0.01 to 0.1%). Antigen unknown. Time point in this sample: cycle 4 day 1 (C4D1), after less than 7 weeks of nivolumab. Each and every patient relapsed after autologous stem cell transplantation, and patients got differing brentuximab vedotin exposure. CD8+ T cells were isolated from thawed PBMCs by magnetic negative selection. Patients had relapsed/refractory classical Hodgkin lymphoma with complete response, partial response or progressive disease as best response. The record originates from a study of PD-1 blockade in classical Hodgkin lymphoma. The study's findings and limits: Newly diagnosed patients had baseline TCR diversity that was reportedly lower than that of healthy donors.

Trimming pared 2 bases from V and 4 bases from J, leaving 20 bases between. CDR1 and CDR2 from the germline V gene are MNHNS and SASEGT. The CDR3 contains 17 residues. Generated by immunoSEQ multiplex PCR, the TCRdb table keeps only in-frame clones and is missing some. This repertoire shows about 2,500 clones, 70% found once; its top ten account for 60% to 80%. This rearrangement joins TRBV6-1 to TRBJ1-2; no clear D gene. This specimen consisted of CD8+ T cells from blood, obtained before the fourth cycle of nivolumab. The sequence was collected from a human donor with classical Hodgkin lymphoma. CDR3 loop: CASSERLQPAPAYGYTF. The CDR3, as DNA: TGTGCCAGCAGTGAACGTCTGCAGCCGGCTCCAGCCTATGGCTACACCTTC.